The present T cell receptor beta chain was sequenced within a study of shared clonotypes between healthy human individuals. Assay: immunoSEQ multiplex PCR; the TCRdb copy retains only in-frame clones and omits some. This table has 450,000 to 500,000 clones, around 73% appearing once. The V segment lost 4 bases and the J segment 7 bases; nucleotides outside the gene matches: 14. The CDR3 runs 16 residues. Germline CDR1 MNHEY, CDR2 SVGAGI. The V call is TRBV6-5, the J call TRBJ1-1, with 8 nucleotides matching TRBD1. The sequencing sample was made of PBMCs. The sequence was collected from a woman aged 40-49 years in good health. Some clones in this sample may be carry-over from other donors' samples. This CDR3 is CASSSTTGASLYEAFF. The CDR3, as DNA: TGTGCCAGCAGTTCCACGACAGGGGCCTCCCTGTATGAAGCTTTCTTT.